These 31 T cell receptor beta chains originate from one sample sequenced in a study of breast tumors, draining lymph nodes, adjacent tissues. TCRdb called the multiplex PCR reads again in MiXCR, with one record for every CDR3 protein. The sample records 50,000 to 65,000 distinct CDR3 sequences, under 50% being singletons. Sequenced: breast tumor tissue. These receptors all come from a female donor with breast cancer. Some clones in this sample may be carry-over from other donors' samples.

With respect to this clonotype: A read error may be the cause here, since a much bigger clone is one base away. V usage is TRBV6-1 and J usage is TRBJ2-2; TRBD2 aligns across 7 bases. V gave up 6 bases and J gave up 3 bases; unmatched junction bases: 7. There are 15 residues in the CDR3. Germline CDR1 reads MNHNS; CDR2 reads SASEGT. This CDR3 reads CASRPPGRDTGELFF. The DNA of the CDR3 is TGTGCCAGCAGGCCTCCGGGGAGGGACACCGGGGAGCTGTTTTTT.

The rearrangement uses TRBV29-1 and TRBJ2-3; TRBD2 might be the D (5 bases). V lost 8 bases and J 2 bases, leaving 17 bases between the germline ends. This CDR3 is built from 14 residues. Germline CDR1 is SQVTM and CDR2 is ANQGSEA. CDR3 amino acids: CSYRQAAATDTQYF. The CDR3 nucleotides read TGCAGCTACCGCCAAGCGGCCGCCACAGATACGCAGTATTTT.

In its sample, this clonotype was seen many times. The V call is TRBV7-3, the J call TRBJ1-6; D ambiguous. The germline gives CDR1 SGHTA, CDR2 FQGTGA. V lost 2 bases, J lost 5 bases, and 13 bases lay in between. The CDR3 has 16 amino acids. Written as DNA, the CDR3 is TGTGCCAGCAGCTTACGGTCTCCCCTAGATAATTCACCCCTCCACTTT. This gives the protein CASSLRSPLDNSPLHF.

This clonotype was recorded many times. The J gene is TRBJ2-5, the V gene TRBV2, with D hard to call. Looked up from germline, CDR1 is SNHLY and CDR2 is FYNNEI. The CDR3 covers 10 residues. V was pared by 8 bases and J by 8 bases, with 9 bases between. CDR3 in amino acids: CASAENTQYF. The DNA of the CDR3 is TGTGCCAGCGCCGAAAACACCCAGTACTTC.

This clonotype was counted at least ten times. The chain employs TRBV14 and TRBJ2-1, with D uncertain. In germline, CDR1 is SGHDN, CDR2 FVKESK. This CDR3 comprises 12 residues. V was clipped by 1 base and J by 15 bases, with 13 bases between them. The CDR3 region is CASSQVYGMGFF. The DNA of the CDR3 is TGTGCCAGCAGCCAAGTTTATGGGATGGGGTTCTTC.

As regards this clonotype: This may come from a read error, since a much larger clone is one base off. The chain uses TRBV2 and TRBJ2-5; the match to TRBD2 covers 7 bases. CDR1 is SNHLY and CDR2 is FYNNEI in the germline V gene. The CDR3 covers 14 residues. Germline trimming cut 8 bases from V and 3 bases from J; bases unmatched to any gene: 9. Here the CDR3 reads CASGLGGSKETQYF. The DNA of the CDR3 is TGTGCCAGCGGGCTGGGGGGGTCCAAAGAGACCCAGTACTTC.

In this sample, this clonotype turned up many times. V and J are TRBV6-2 or TRBV6-3 and TRBJ2-3, with 11 nucleotides matching TRBD2. Trimming removed 5 bases from V and 2 bases from J; junction bases left unmatched: 9. Per germline, CDR1 MNHEY and CDR2 SVGEGT. This CDR3 region has 17 residues. The CDR3 coding sequence is TGTGCCAGCAGTAAAGGGAGACTAGCGGGGATCACAGATACGCAGTATTTT. The encoded protein is CASSKGRLAGITDTQYF.

The sample holds many counts of this clonotype. The genes are TRBV4-2 and TRBJ1-5; D may be TRBD1 (5 bases). V lost 4 bases, J lost 5 bases, and 18 bases lay in between. Germline CDR1 and CDR2: LGHNA and YNFKEQ. The CDR3 covers 16 residues. Written as DNA, the CDR3 is TGTGCCAGCAGCCCTGAGACTCGGCAGGGCTATCAGCCCCAGCATTTT. Its translation: CASSPETRQGYQPQHF.

This chain uses TRBV10-1 with TRBJ2-3; D ambiguous. This CDR3 has 11 residues. Trimming took 7 bases from V and 2 from J, leaving 4 bases between them. Germline lookup yields CDR1 WNHNN and CDR2 SYGVQD (reference sequence). The CDR3 is CASKNTDTQYF. CDR3 nucleotides: TGCGCCAGCAAGAACACAGATACGCAGTATTTT.

The sample holds one count of this clonotype. This chain uses TRBV10-1 with TRBJ1-2, with no clear D. This CDR3 contains 16 residues. V was cut by 6 bases and J by 1 base, with 18 bases left in between. Looked up from germline, CDR1 is WNHNN and CDR2 is SYGVQD (reference sequence). The CDR3 nucleotides read TGCGCCAGCAGCGGGCCCGAGACACCTTATAACTATGGCTACACCTTC. Translated, it gives CASSGPETPYNYGYTF.

This clonotype was recorded at least ten times. A much larger clone is a single base away; this may be a read error. This chain links TRBV5-1 with TRBJ2-7; no firm D call. V was pared by 4 bases and J by 0 bases, with 20 bases between. In germline, CDR1 is SGHRS, CDR2 YFSETQ. The CDR3 is 17 amino acids. CDR3 sequence: CASSLPVRGSASYEQYF. The CDR3 DNA reads TGCGCCAGCAGCCTGCCGGTTCGTGGCAGCGCCTCCTACGAGCAGTACTTC.

The chain combines TRBV9 with TRBJ2-3; 11 nucleotides agree with TRBD2. J lost 1 base, V lost 6 bases, and 7 bases had no gene match. CDR1 is SGDLS, CDR2 YYNGEE, per germline. The CDR3 loop spans 16 amino acids. CDR3 in DNA: TGTGCCAGCAAAAGGGGGACTAGCGGACGCACAGATACGCAGTATTTT. This encodes CASKRGTSGRTDTQYF.

This clonotype was seen at least ten times. The chain links TRBV9 to TRBJ1-2; D remains ambiguous. CDR3 length equals 11 residues. V was clipped by 4 bases and J by 7 bases, with 8 bases between them. Germline CDR1 is SGDLS and CDR2 is YYNGEE. The CDR3 bases are TGTGCCAGCAGCCGCAACAGTGGCTACACCTTC. Translated, it gives CASSRNSGYTF. The whole variable domain, remainder taken from reference TRBV9 and TRBJ1-2, is DSGVTQTPKHLITATGQRVTLRCSPRSGDLSVYWYQQSLDQGLQFLIQYYNGEERAKGNILERFSAQQFPDLHSELNLSSLELGDSALYFCASSRNSGYTFGSGTRLTVV.

By sample fraction, this clonotype is medium-sized. The gene calls are TRBV14 and TRBJ2-3; D not certain. Germline-derived CDR1 and CDR2 are SGHDN and FVKESK. This CDR3 comprises 13 residues. Trimming shortened V by 0 bases and J by 11 bases, and 12 bases separated the two germline ends. The CDR3 DNA reads TGTGCCAGCAGCCAAGATTGGGCCGGCCGGCAGTATTTT. Translating gives CASSQDWAGRQYF.

This clonotype was recorded many times. The gene calls are TRBV29-1 and TRBJ2-7, with 14 bases aligning to TRBD2. CDR1 and CDR2 from the germline V gene are SQVTM and ANQGSEA. Trimming cost V 4 bases and J 7 bases; bases outside gene matches: 6. This CDR3 is built from 14 residues. The DNA of the CDR3 is TGCAGCGTTGGGGGACTAGCGGGAGCTGGAGAGCAGTACTTC. It specifies CSVGGLAGAGEQYF.

This clonotype was counted a single time. The rearrangement links TRBV27 to TRBJ1-6; 8 nucleotides line up with TRBD1. The J segment lost 8 bases and the V segment lost 8 bases, leaving 5 bases of the junction unmatched. Germline-derived CDR1 and CDR2 are MNHEY and SMNVEV (reference sequence). This CDR3 contains 13 residues. The CDR3 sequence is CASGGTGHSPLHF. The CDR3 DNA is TGTGCCAGCGGGGGGACAGGCCATTCACCCCTCCACTTT.

The chain links TRBV11-1 to TRBJ2-3; 9 bases agree with TRBD2. Germline values: CDR1 SGHAT, CDR2 FQDESV (reference sequence). V dropped 3 bases and J dropped 5; count of bases not matched to a gene: 0. The CDR3 totals 13 residues. CDR3 sequence: CASSLTSGDTQYF. As DNA, the CDR3 is TGTGCCAGCAGCTTGACTAGCGGAGATACGCAGTATTTT. The variable domain in full, completed from reference TRBV11-1 and TRBJ2-3, reads EAEVAQSPRYKITEKSQAVAFWCDPISGHATLYWYRQILGQGPELLVQFQDESVVDDSQLPKDRFSAERLKGVDSTLKIQPAELGDSAMYLCASSLTSGDTQYFGPGTRLTVL.

The chain joins TRBV29-1 to TRBJ2-2, with TRBD2 matching 7 bases. Germline V gene sequence: CDR1 SQVTM, CDR2 ANQGSEA. The CDR3 extends over 14 amino acids. J was trimmed by 17 bases and V by 7 bases; bases with no gene match: 22. CDR3 DNA: TGCAGCGCACCGAATACCAGGTACCGGGGGGAGGTTTTTTTT. It translates to CSAPNTRYRGEVFF.

This clonotype was found many times. The chain links TRBV30 to TRBJ2-1, with D possibly matching TRBD1 (5 bases). CDR3 length equals 12 residues. The V and J ends lost 5 bases and 3 bases respectively, with 8 bases between them. Germline-derived CDR1 and CDR2 are GTSNPN and SVGIG (reference sequence). This CDR3 is CAWGAHYNEQFF. The CDR3 DNA reads TGTGCCTGGGGGGCGCACTACAATGAGCAGTTCTTC.

This clonotype was detected ten times or more. Since a much larger clone is just one base distant, this may be a read error. The genes are TRBV5-8 and TRBJ2-7, with 9 positions matching TRBD1. The V gene end was trimmed by 3 bases and the J gene end by 0 bases; junction bases not matched to a gene: 1. This CDR3 spans 14 amino acids. Germline CDR1 is SGHTS and CDR2 is YDEGEE. The CDR3 is CASSWDRASYEQYF. The DNA for the CDR3 is TGTGCCAGCAGCTGGGACAGGGCCTCCTACGAGCAGTACTTC.

The genes are TRBV11-2 and TRBJ1-6; D may be TRBD1 (6 bases). In germline, CDR1 is SGHAT, CDR2 FQNNGV. The CDR3 loop spans 14 amino acids. Trimming took off 0 bases at V and 8 bases at J, with 8 bases between the two ends. The CDR3 loop is CASSLDGGHSPLHF. The CDR3 nucleotides read TGTGCCAGCAGCTTAGACGGGGGGCATTCACCCCTCCACTTT.

In this sample, this clonotype turned up a few times. Relative to the germline gene, one junction end is altered; a read error may explain this. This sequence joins TRBV20-1 and TRBJ2-1, with 9 positions matching TRBD2. This CDR3 contains 12 residues. The germline CDR1 and CDR2 sequences are DFQATT and SNEGSKA (reference sequence). CDR3: CSGRQGREGQFF. CDR3 coding DNA: TGCAGTGGTCGTCAGGGGCGGGAGGGTCAGTTCTTT.

This clonotype was seen repeatedly, ten times or more. The rearrangement joins TRBV10-1 to TRBJ2-3, with 11 nucleotides matching TRBD2. V shed 4 bases, J shed 6 bases, and the junction held 3 bases outside the gene matches. The CDR3 has 14 amino acids. The V gene's germline CDR1 is WNHNN and CDR2 SYGVQD (reference sequence). This chain's CDR3 is CASSASGRSDTQYF. The CDR3 DNA is TGCGCCAGCAGTGCTAGCGGGAGGTCGGATACGCAGTATTTT.

Remarks on this clonotype: The conserved phenylalanine or tryptophan is not found at the CDR3 terminus, so this likely reflects a read error. This sequence joins TRBV6-7 and TRBJ2-7; D is unresolved. TRBV6-7 is filed as an ORF, its function uncertain. This CDR3 has 14 amino acids. Here the CDR3 DNA reads TGTACCAGCAGTTACTGCCAGTTGCTCTACGAGCAGTACCTC. It is translated as CTSSYCQLLYEQYL.

This clonotype has ten or more counts. The chain uses TRBV30 and TRBJ2-3; the match to TRBD1 covers 8 bases. V trimming: 1 base; J trimming: 7 bases; junction bases outside the gene matches: 7. Germline-derived CDR1 and CDR2 are GTSNPN and SVGIG (reference sequence). CDR3 length equals 14 residues. This chain's CDR3 is CAWSGAGGRNTQYF. CDR3 nucleotides: TGTGCCTGGAGTGGAGCAGGGGGCAGGAATACGCAGTATTTT.

This clonotype has a count of ten or more. This chain joins TRBV29-1 and TRBJ1-6, with D unclear. The CDR3 loop spans 14 amino acids. Germline V CDR1 and CDR2: SQVTM, ANQGSEA. Trimming cost V 5 bases and J 5 bases, with 13 bases left between them. As DNA, the CDR3 is TGCAGCGTTTCGACGGACTCAAATAATTCACCCCTCCACTTT. Protein product: CSVSTDSNNSPLHF.

This clonotype was counted at least ten times. V and J are TRBV20-1 and TRBJ2-1; 7 nucleotides line up with TRBD2. The CDR3 length is 14 residues. Trimming took 3 bases from V and 0 from J; bases not matched to a gene: 2. Germline CDR1 and CDR2: DFQATT and SNEGSKA (reference sequence). DNA of the CDR3: TGCAGTGCTAGGGGGGGGGGCTCCTACAATGAGCAGTTCTTC. Protein: CSARGGGSYNEQFF.

Points on this clonotype: One base away lies a much larger clone, so this may be a sequencing read error. V is TRBV6-1 and J is TRBJ1-2; D possibly corresponds to TRBD1 (6 bases). The CDR3 is made up of 15 amino acids. V lost 6 bases to trimming and J lost 6 bases, with 20 bases between them. Germline CDR1 reads MNHNS; CDR2 reads SASEGT. For the CDR3, the DNA is TGTGCCAGCAGACACGGGGAGGGGGGCTACCATGGCTACACCTTC. Amino acids: CASRHGEGGYHGYTF.

On this clonotype: Compared with germline, one end of the junction differs, possibly owing to a read error. The chain recombines TRBV20-1 with TRBJ1-5; D uncertain. CDR3 length equals 15 residues. Germline loops: CDR1 DFQATT, CDR2 SNEGSKA (reference sequence). CDR3 coding DNA: TGCAGTGCTAGATTCGGGATTAATAGCGATCAGCCTCAGCATTTT. Translation: CSARFGINSDQPQHF.

This clonotype was found many times. The V call is TRBV7-9, the J call TRBJ2-7; D possibly corresponds to TRBD2 (5 bases). V was trimmed by 1 base and J by 3 bases, leaving 10 bases between them. The length of the CDR3 is 14 residues. Germline V CDR1 and CDR2: SEHNR, FQNEAQ (reference sequence). The DNA of the CDR3 is TGTGCCAGCAGCTTAGTTGAGCGGATCTACGAGCAGTACTTC. This encodes CASSLVERIYEQYF.

As to this clonotype: An end of the junction does not agree with germline; a read error may underlie this. The chain combines TRBV20-1 with TRBJ2-1; D uncertain. This CDR3 is 12 amino acids long. Germline lookup yields CDR1 DFQATT and CDR2 SNEGSKA (reference sequence). In DNA form, the CDR3 reads TGCAGTGCGGCGGACGACAACAATGAGCAGTCCTTC. Translating it yields CSAADDNNEQSF.